This passage covers 20 T cell receptor beta chains from one sample sequenced in a study of T-cell reconstitution after alpha-beta-depleted transplantation in children. Preparing the TCRbeta library involved the use of unique molecular identifiers. MiXCR, applied by TCRdb to the PCR reads, yields one record per CDR3 protein. The sample records around 680,000 distinct CDR3 sequences, roughly 17% being singletons. Sequenced material: PBMCs from the stem cell graft donor, taken from the stem cell graft. These receptors were taken from a human donor who donated a stem cell graft to a child with acute myeloid leukemia.

The chain has TRBV6-8 and TRBJ1-5; D perhaps matches TRBD1 (6 bases). V lost 10 bases and J lost 6, with 10 bases in between. In germline, CDR1 is MNHGY, CDR2 SAAAGT. This CDR3 is built from 11 residues. The CDR3 region has the DNA TGTGCCATCCTACAGGGTCAGCCCCAGCATTTT. The encoded protein is CAILQGQPQHF.

Many counts were recorded for this clonotype. The V gene is TRBV20-1, the J gene TRBJ2-4; perhaps D is TRBD1 or TRBD2 (8 bases each). This CDR3 region has 14 residues. Deletions cut 4 bases from V and 9 bases from J, with 19 bases between. Germline values: CDR1 DFQATT, CDR2 SNEGSKA (reference sequence). The CDR3 nucleotides read TGCAGTGCTATAGCGGGACAGGCGGCTGGCATTCAGTACTTC. Translating gives CSAIAGQAAGIQYF.

This clonotype was counted ten times or more. The rearrangement links TRBV20-1 to TRBJ1-5; the D gene is possibly TRBD1 (6 bases). Looked up from germline, CDR1 is DFQATT and CDR2 is SNEGSKA (reference sequence). Deletions cut 0 bases from V and 0 bases from J, with 15 bases between. This CDR3 has 17 amino acids. The CDR3, as DNA: TGCAGTGCTAGAGATGCGCAGGGGAACCCTAGCAATCAGCCCCAGCATTTT. Translated, it gives CSARDAQGNPSNQPQHF.

This clonotype was observed many times. This sequence joins TRBV20-1 and TRBJ2-3; D might be TRBD1 or TRBD2, each matching 6 bases. CDR1 DFQATT and CDR2 SNEGSKA come from the germline V gene (reference sequence). The CDR3 contains 14 residues. V dropped 0 bases and J dropped 4 bases, with 11 bases sitting between them. CDR3 amino acids: CSARDIRGPDTQYF. The CDR3 DNA follows: TGCAGTGCTAGAGATATCCGGGGGCCAGATACGCAGTATTTT.

This clonotype was observed at least ten times. The genes are TRBV29-1 and TRBJ2-5, with 10 bases fitting TRBD1. The J segment lost 4 bases and the V segment lost 7 bases, leaving 12 bases of the junction unmatched. The CDR3 has 15 residues. CDR1 SQVTM and CDR2 ANQGSEA come from the germline V gene. CDR3 residues: CSATPDRGVSETQYF. The CDR3 DNA follows: TGCAGCGCCACACCGGACAGGGGGGTCTCAGAGACCCAGTACTTC. Using reference TRBV29-1 and TRBJ2-5 for the parts outside the CDR3, the full variable domain is SAVISQKPSRDICQRGTSLTIQCQVDSQVTMMFWYRQQPGQSLTLIATANQGSEATYESGFVIDKFPISRPNLTFSTLTVSNMSPEDSSIYLCSATPDRGVSETQYFGPGTRLLVL.

This clonotype was seen only a few times. The chain combines TRBV14 with TRBJ1-1; a weak D match, TRBD1 (5 bases). V was cut by 4 bases and J by 3 bases, with 18 bases left in between. This CDR3 region has 16 residues. Germline loops: CDR1 SGHDN, CDR2 FVKESK. The CDR3 bases are TGTGCCAGCAGCCCCCGGGGGGGAAGGGAGGACACTGAAGCTTTCTTT. Amino acids: CASSPRGGREDTEAFF. Filled out from reference TRBV14 and TRBJ1-1, the complete variable domain reads EAGVTQFPSHSVIEKGQTVTLRCDPISGHDNLYWYRRVMGKEIKFLLHFVKESKQDESGMPNNRFLAERTGGTYSTLKVQPAELEDSGVYFCASSPRGGREDTEAFFGQGTRLTVV.

This clonotype was detected once. A much larger clone lies one base from this, so it may be a read error. V usage is TRBV6-1 and J usage is TRBJ2-7; TRBD1 or TRBD2 may be the D gene (6 bases each). CDR3 length: 12 residues. CDR1 is MNHNS and CDR2 is SASEGT in the germline V gene. This CDR3 is CAAEGGGYDQYF. In DNA form, the CDR3 reads TGTGCCGCCGAGGGGGGCGGCTACGACCAGTACTTC.

At least ten counts were recorded for this clonotype. The chain has TRBV20-1 and TRBJ1-1, with unresolved D. Deletions cut 5 bases from V and 6 bases from J, with 13 bases between. Per the germline V gene, CDR1 is DFQATT and CDR2 is SNEGSKA (reference sequence). The CDR3 has 12 amino acids. Here the CDR3 DNA reads TGCAGTGCTCGGACGGGTTGGGCTGAAGCTTTCTTT. It yields the protein CSARTGWAEAFF.

The sample holds a few counts of this clonotype. The chain employs TRBV24-1 and TRBJ2-2, with D possibly TRBD2 on 5 matching bases. V was pared by 6 bases and J by 6 bases, with 16 bases between. The CDR3 extends over 15 amino acids. Germline V gene data show CDR1 as KGHDR and CDR2 as SFDVKD. CDR3 sequence reads: CATSPSGYGPGELFF. In DNA form, the CDR3 reads TGTGCCACCAGTCCGTCGGGGTACGGCCCCGGGGAGCTGTTTTTT.

This clonotype has a count of ten or more. The chain carries TRBV29-1 and TRBJ1-4, with D hard to call. V was pared by 4 bases and J by 5 bases, with 11 bases between. Germline CDR1 SQVTM, CDR2 ANQGSEA. This CDR3 has 13 amino acids. The CDR3 bases are TGCAGCGTTGGAGAGATTTGGAATGAAAAACTGTTTTTT. Translating gives CSVGEIWNEKLFF.

The sample holds a few counts of this clonotype. The chain combines TRBV28 with TRBJ1-2; D is perhaps TRBD1 (6 bases). Looked up from germline, CDR1 is MDHEN and CDR2 is SYDVKM. V was trimmed by 2 bases and J by 0 bases, leaving 10 bases between them. The CDR3 is 15 amino acids. CDR3: CASSLQGTSNYGYTF. The CDR3 bases are TGTGCCAGCAGTTTACAGGGGACATCTAACTATGGCTACACCTTC.

In its sample, this clonotype was seen a few times. The rearrangement links TRBV5-1 to TRBJ2-1; the D is unclear. Germline V lookup: CDR1 SGHRS, CDR2 YFSETQ. Trimming took off 0 bases at V and 8 bases at J, with 6 bases between the two ends. The CDR3 is made up of 12 amino acids. The CDR3 DNA reads as TGCGCCAGCAGCTTGGAGGAAGATGAGCAGTTCTTC. Encoded protein: CASSLEEDEQFF.

This clonotype was detected a few times. The V and J genes are TRBV20-1 and TRBJ1-5; D not resolved. Trimming removed 7 bases at V and 3 bases at J, with 13 bases between. Per the germline V gene, CDR1 is DFQATT and CDR2 is SNEGSKA (reference sequence). The CDR3 loop spans 13 amino acids. In nucleotides, the CDR3 is TGCAGTGGCCTGCCTGGATTCAATCAGCCCCAGCATTTT. Its translation is CSGLPGFNQPQHF.

In regard to this clonotype: An end of the junction differs from the germline gene, which may be a read error. The rearrangement links TRBV20-1 to TRBJ2-3; 12 bases align to TRBD2. CDR1 DFQATT and CDR2 SNEGSKA come from the germline V gene (reference sequence). CDR3 length equals 17 residues. The CDR3 spells CCARVLAGGGSTDTQYF. The CDR3 region has the DNA TGCTGTGCTAGAGTACTAGCGGGGGGTGGCAGCACAGATACGCAGTATTTT.

This clonotype was observed many times. The chain joins TRBV12-3 or TRBV12-4 to TRBJ1-1; the D is unclear. CDR3 length equals 14 residues. Deletions cut 7 bases from V and 5 bases from J, with 17 bases between. The CDR3 DNA sequence: TGTGCCAGCACTTTGGAGGTTGGGTCTACTGAAGCTTTCTTT. It is translated as CASTLEVGSTEAFF.

The gene calls are TRBV3-1 and TRBJ2-1; 7 nucleotides align to TRBD2. J gave up 10 bases and V 0 bases, and 12 bases lay outside the gene matches. Germline V gene lookup returns CDR1 LGHDT and CDR2 YNNKEL (reference sequence). The CDR3 is 16 amino acids. The CDR3 nucleotides are TGTGCCAGCAGCCAAGATAGCATGGGGTTACTAGCGGAGCAGTTCTTC. Translated: CASSQDSMGLLAEQFF.

This clonotype turned up a few times. The V and J genes are TRBV6-1 and TRBJ2-7; tentative D call: TRBD1 (5 bases). Germline lookup yields CDR1 MNHNS and CDR2 SASEGT. The CDR3 totals 14 residues. V lost 2 bases and J lost 3, with 11 bases in between. The CDR3 DNA reads as TGTGCCAGCAGTGAAACCGGACAAAACTACGAGCAGTACGTC. It is translated as CASSETGQNYEQYV.

This sequence joins TRBV5-1 and TRBJ1-1, with 7 bases aligning to TRBD1. This CDR3 has 16 amino acids. Trimming cost V 2 bases and J 0 bases; bases outside gene matches: 7. The germline gives CDR1 SGHRS, CDR2 YFSETQ. CDR3 bases: TGCGCCAGCAGCTTAGGGGACAGTCAGATGAACACTGAAGCTTTCTTT. It codes for CASSLGDSQMNTEAFF.

This clonotype came up many times. At one end the junction does not follow the germline gene, possibly because of a read error. This chain joins TRBV6-2 or TRBV6-3 and TRBJ2-1, with unresolved D. The CDR3 extends over 11 amino acids. In germline, CDR1 is MNHEY, CDR2 SVGEGT. The CDR3 loop reads CASSLGTEQFF. The CDR3 nucleotides are TGCGCCAGCAGCTTGGGCACTGAGCAGTTCTTC.

This chain connects TRBV29-1 to TRBJ2-3; D is unclear. CDR3 length equals 15 residues. V was clipped by 8 bases and J by 0 bases, with 18 bases between them. Germline values: CDR1 SQVTM, CDR2 ANQGSEA. This chain's CDR3 is CSSPGSRVSTDTQYF. The CDR3 DNA sequence: TGCAGCTCGCCCGGGTCCCGGGTTAGCACAGATACGCAGTATTTT.